This TCR beta chain was sequenced in a study of OX40 agonist ivuxolimab in advanced cancers. Study-level information: Patients received ivuxolimab, an intravenous treatment, every 2 weeks at 0.01 to 10 mg/kg. The study reported partial responses in three patients: one hepatocellular carcinoma, two cutaneous melanoma. Whole-study findings and limits: Expanded clones were, on average, more numerous among CD8+ T cells than CD4+. Blood T cells, both CD4+ and CD8+, expanded clonally by week 6 at 0.1 to 3.0 mg/kg.

In the case of this clone: Antigen specificity is unknown.

This CDR3 region has 15 residues. The germline V gene has CDR1 MDHEN and CDR2 SYDVKM. Deletions cut 6 bases from V and 3 bases from J, with 14 bases between. Produced via immunoSEQ multiplex PCR; TCRdb's table is partial and in-frame only. The sample has around 72,000 clones, about 90% seen once; the top ten hold less than 3%. The chain recombines TRBV28 with TRBJ1-4; weak D call: TRBD1 (5 bases). The receptor's source is an adult with an advanced solid tumor such as melanoma, head and neck, liver or kidney cancer. The sample in question was CD4+ or CD8+ T cells sorted from blood, obtained in a trial of the OX40 agonist ivuxolimab. DNA for the CDR3: TGTGCCAGCAGCTTTGCGGGGCCTCCTAATGAAAAACTGTTTTTT. Its protein is CASSFAGPPNEKLFF.